Listed below are T cell receptor beta chains from one sample, sequenced in a study of T cells in Graves' hyperthyroidism and ophthalmopathy. TCRdb called the multiplex PCR reads again in MiXCR, with one record for every CDR3 protein. The data hold hundreds of thousands of distinct CDR3 sequences, with 14% observed a single time. Sequenced input: blood. These TCRs come from a woman aged 45-65 years with Graves' ophthalmopathy. CDR3s include the opening cysteine and the closing phenylalanine or tryptophan. D genes are given only for firm matches. A clone size is listed for some rows: how often the clone was seen (once, few, many), or a class if it is expanded.

TRBJ2-1	-	-	TRBV20-1	CSARGGNEHFF	TGCAGTGCCCGAGGGGGAAATGAGCACTTCTTC
TRBJ2-5	TRBD1	-	TRBV25-1	CASSLFGQVEETQYF	TGTGCCAGCAGTCTATTCGGACAGGTCGAAGAGACCCAGTACTTC
TRBJ1-1	TRBD1	-	TRBV7-8	CASSLKGQGVTEAFF	TGTGCCAGCAGCCTAAAGGGACAGGGGGTGACTGAAGCTTTCTTT
TRBJ1-1	-	many	TRBV30	CAWSVIQSTEAFF	TGTGCCTGGAGTGTGATACAGAGCACTGAAGCTTTCTTT
TRBJ1-1	-	many	TRBV7-9	CASSWNSANTEAFF	TGTGCCAGCAGCTGGAACTCAGCGAACACTGAAGCTTTCTTT
TRBJ2-2	-	many	TRBV6-4	CASSDDTPGAGELFF	TGTGCCAGCAGTGACGACACCCCGGGAGCCGGGGAGCTGTTTTTT
TRBJ2-7	-	few	TRBV28	CASSFLWLGNPFYEQYF	TGTGCCAGCAGTTTTTTGTGGTTAGGCAACCCCTTCTACGAGCAGTACTTC
TRBJ1-1	-	many	TRBV30	CAWRQMNTEAFF	TGTGCCTGGAGGCAGATGAACACTGAAGCTTTCTTT
TRBJ2-2	-	-	TRBV30	CAWSAGPAGELFF	TGTGCCTGGAGTGCGGGTCCTGCCGGGGAGCTGTTTTTT
TRBJ2-5	TRBD1	many	TRBV5-1	CASSLAGTGFYF	TGCGCCAGCAGCTTGGCCGGGACAGGGTTCTACTTC
TRBJ1-2	-	many	TRBV19	CASSIGWTDIGYTF	TGTGCCAGTAGTATTGGGTGGACAGATATTGGCTACACCTTC
TRBJ2-4	TRBD1	-	TRBV10-3	CAISDSDRVAKNIQYF	TGTGCCATCAGTGATTCCGACAGGGTGGCCAAAAACATTCAGTACTTC
TRBJ2-4	TRBD2	-	TRBV4-3	CASSPSTGAGPNIQYF	TGCGCCAGCAGCCCCTCCACCGGAGCGGGGCCAAACATTCAGTACTTC
TRBJ1-1	-	many	TRBV20-1	CSARFLLGTGNTEAFF	TGCAGTGCTAGATTCCTTTTAGGGACCGGGAACACTGAAGCTTTCTTT
TRBJ2-2	-	few	TRBV6-4	CASSDGIGELFF	TGTGCCAGCAGTGACGGGATCGGGGAGCTGTTTTTT
TRBJ2-1	TRBD2	-	TRBV28	CASTPGTSGTWGVFF	TGTGCCAGCACCCCCGGGACTAGCGGGACTTGGGGAGTGTTCTTC
TRBJ2-7	-	few	TRBV12-3/TRBV12-4	CASSLAGASWGEQYF	TGTGCCAGCAGTTTAGCGGGGGCCAGCTGGGGCGAGCAGTACTTC
TRBJ1-5	-	-	TRBV7-2	CASSFYICSAREAADQPQHF	-
TRBJ1-6	TRBD1	many	TRBV20-1	CSARGQGDSPLHF	TGCAGTGCTAGGGGACAGGGGGATTCACCCCTCCACTTT
TRBJ2-4	-	-	TRBV11-3	CASSPISDKNIQYF	TGTGCCAGCAGCCCGATTAGTGACAAAAACATTCAGTACTTC
TRBJ1-6	-	few	TRBV7-2	CASSLDHFAGSPLHF	TGTGCCAGCAGCTTAGATCACTTCGCGGGGTCACCCCTCCACTTT
TRBJ2-1	TRBD2	few	TRBV10-3	CAISGDSGRRGQFF	TGTGCCATCAGTGGAGATAGCGGGAGGCGAGGGCAGTTCTTC
TRBJ2-4	TRBD2	few	TRBV13	CASSSLAGIAKNIQYF	TGTGCCAGCAGCTCCTTAGCGGGAATAGCCAAAAACATTCAGTACTTC
TRBJ1-5	TRBD1	many	TRBV7-2	CASSNNGQGGQPQHF	TGTGCCAGCAGCAATAACGGGCAGGGGGGCCAGCCCCAGCATTTT
TRBJ1-2	-	few	TRBV6-1	CASSDWDPGDYTF	TGTGCCAGCAGTGACTGGGACCCCGGAGACTACACCTTC
TRBJ2-7	-	-	TRBV29-1	CSVGGPRSYEQYF	TGCAGCGTTGGGGGTCCTCGCTCCTACGAGCAGTACTTC
TRBJ2-1	-	-	TRBV28	CASRSRTGLNYNEQFF	TGTGCCAGCAGGAGTCGGACGGGATTGAACTACAATGAGCAGTTCTTC
TRBJ2-7	TRBD2	-	TRBV7-9	CASSQLGRADQEQYF	TGTGCCAGCAGCCAGCTTGGGAGGGCGGATCAAGAGCAGTACTTC
TRBJ1-6	TRBD1	many	TRBV7-3	CASSLDRVGNSPLHF	TGTGCCAGCAGCTTGGACAGGGTGGGAAATTCACCCCTCCACTTT
TRBJ2-7	TRBD2	-	TRBV7-9	CASSARSGSSYEQYF	TGTGCCAGCAGCGCCCGGAGCGGGAGCTCCTACGAGCAGTACTTC
TRBJ1-2	TRBD1	many	TRBV2	CASTLGTGGAGYGYTF	TGTGCCAGCACCCTCGGGACAGGGGGAGCAGGCTATGGCTACACCTTC
TRBJ2-5	-	-	TRBV10-2	CASSESTRGTQYF	TGCGCCAGCAGTGAGTCAACCCGCGGGACCCAGTACTTC
TRBJ2-4	-	many	TRBV28	CASSGGADIQYF	TGTGCCAGCAGTGGGGGGGCGGACATTCAGTACTTC
TRBJ1-1	-	few	TRBV20-1	CSASVQLTWNTEAFF	TGCAGTGCTAGTGTGCAGCTTACATGGAACACTGAAGCTTTCTTT
TRBJ2-3	TRBD2	many	TRBV20-1	CSARVNSGFNTDTQYF	TGCAGTGCTAGAGTGAATAGCGGGTTTAACACAGATACGCAGTATTTT